The clone carrying this T cell receptor beta chain came up a few times. Its matching antigen is unknown. These data are taken from a study of cytomegalovirus exposure and HLA in healthy donors. The CDR3 spans 14 residues. The junction had 5 bases not matched to a gene; V was cut back by 5 bases and J by 4 bases. Germline V lookup: CDR1 MNHEY, CDR2 SVGAGI. Study observations and caveats: Researchers catalogued over 150 TCR beta chains as cytomegalovirus-associated. Reports credit the classifier with highly specific, highly sensitive diagnosis of cytomegalovirus status. Usually a TCR sequence was rare, but some public TCRs were found in many donors. Through in vitro validation, a few CMV-associated chains were shown to be specific for CMV antigens.

Here immunoSEQ multiplex PCR was the method, and the copy in TCRdb shows in-frame clones only, minus some. Of some 130,000 clones listed, 88% are singletons. The chain combines TRBV6-5 with TRBJ1-5, with TRBD1 matching over 7 bases. Sequenced sample: PBMCs. The receptor was isolated from a young man in good health and CMV-seronegative. CDR3 DNA: TGTGCCAGCAGTCGACAGGGCTCTAATCAGCCCCAGCATTTT. This sequence encodes CASSRQGSNQPQHF.